Many counts were recorded for the clone carrying this T cell receptor (beta chain). No antigen is known for it. Amplification targeted TCR beta CDR3 regions from RNA transcripts. An initial round of RT-PCR targeting the TCR CDR3 relied on the HTBI primer set. TCRdb re-called the multiplex PCR reads with MiXCR, one entry per CDR3 protein. The sample holds hundreds of thousands of distinct CDR3 sequences, 14% to 15% seen once. The sample is drawn from a study of T cells in Graves' hyperthyroidism and ophthalmopathy. Across the study: Initial diagnosis, before any treatment, was when peripheral blood was collected.

CDR1 is MNHEY and CDR2 is SMNVEV in the germline V gene (reference sequence). V shed 0 bases, J shed 4 bases, and the junction held 7 bases outside the gene matches. This CDR3 region has 16 residues. Thyroid ultrasound, orbital computed tomography, clinical symptoms, and serum thyroxine and TRAb underpinned diagnoses. General study results and limits: Ophthalmopathy prediction by the model preceded onset by a median approximately 6.1 months. Blood also showed most of the thyroid clonotypes that were expanded above 0.001.

The source is a woman between 40 and 50 years old with Graves' ophthalmopathy. Sequencing was done on a sample of blood. The V gene is TRBV27, the J gene TRBJ2-7; TRBD2 aligns across 9 bases. In DNA, the CDR3 is TGTGCCAGCAGTTTATCTATAGCGGGAGTTAGGTACGAGCAGTACTTC. It codes for CASSLSIAGVRYEQYF.